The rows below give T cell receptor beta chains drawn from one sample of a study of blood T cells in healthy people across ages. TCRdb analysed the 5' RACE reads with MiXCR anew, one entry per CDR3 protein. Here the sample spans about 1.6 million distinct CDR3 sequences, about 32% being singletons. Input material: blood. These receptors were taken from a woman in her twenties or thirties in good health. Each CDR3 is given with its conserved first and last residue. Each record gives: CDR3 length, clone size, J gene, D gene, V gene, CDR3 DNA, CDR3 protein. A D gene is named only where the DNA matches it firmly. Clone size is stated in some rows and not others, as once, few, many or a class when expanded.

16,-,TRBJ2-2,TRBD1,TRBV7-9,TGTGCCAGCAGCCTGGGACAGGGGGAAGCGACCGGGGAGCTGTTTTTT,CASSLGQGEATGELFF
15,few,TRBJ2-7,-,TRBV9,TGTGCCAGCAGCGTTTTCGGGACTCCAGGGGGGGAGCAGTACTTC,CASSVFGTPGGEQYF
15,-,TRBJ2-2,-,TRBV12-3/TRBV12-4,TGTGCCAGCAGGCCGAAACAGACGGGAGCCGGGGAGCTGTTTTTT,CASRPKQTGAGELFF
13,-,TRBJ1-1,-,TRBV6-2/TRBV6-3,TGTGCCAGCAGGATGCAGGAGAACACTGAAGCTTTCTTT,CASRMQENTEAFF
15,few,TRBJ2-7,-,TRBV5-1,TGCGCCAGCAGCACCGAAGGAACCCGCTCCTACGAGCAGTACTTC,CASSTEGTRSYEQYF
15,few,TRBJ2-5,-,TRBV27,TGTGCCAGCAGTGTTACTAGAGCCCACGAATTGACCCAGTACTTC,CASSVTRAHELTQYF
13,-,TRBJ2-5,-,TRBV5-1,TGCGCCAACAGCATTGATCCTTCGGGGGAGCAGTACTTC,CANSIDPSGEQYF
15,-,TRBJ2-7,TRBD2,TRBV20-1,TGCAGTGCTAGAGACCTGACTAGCGGGCCCTACGAGCAGTACTTC,CSARDLTSGPYEQYF
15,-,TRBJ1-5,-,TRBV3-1,TGTGCCAGCAGCCAAGGGGCCGGTAGGACTTCGGCCCAGCATTTT,CASSQGAGRTSAQHF
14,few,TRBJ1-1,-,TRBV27,TGTGCCAGCAGTTCCCTCGGAGGCCCCGCTGAAGCTTTCTTT,CASSSLGGPAEAFF
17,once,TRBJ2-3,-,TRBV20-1,TGCAGTGCTGGGCCCTTCTCGCGCGGCACTAGCACAGATACGCAGTATTTT,CSAGPFSRGTSTDTQYF
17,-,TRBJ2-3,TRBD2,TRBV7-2,TGTGCCAGCAGCTCGGGCGGGCGGGGGGCATTGACAGATACGCAGTATTTT,CASSSGGRGALTDTQYF
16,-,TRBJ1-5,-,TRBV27,TGTGCCAGCAGTTTAGGTGGAAGGGGTAGCAATCAGCCCCAGCATTTT,CASSLGGRGSNQPQHF
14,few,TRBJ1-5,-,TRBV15,TGTGCCACCAGCGGGTTGGACAGCAATCAGCCCCAGCATTTT,CATSGLDSNQPQHF
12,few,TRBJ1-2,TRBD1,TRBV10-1,TGCGCCAGCATTAGGACAGGGATTGGCTACACCTTC,CASIRTGIGYTF
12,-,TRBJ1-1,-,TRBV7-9,TGTGCCAGCAGCTTAGCCGGGGGCGTAGCTTTCTTT,CASSLAGGVAFF
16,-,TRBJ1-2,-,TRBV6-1,TGTGCCAGCAGGCAACTATGGGGGGCAGGCCCCTATGGCTACACCTTC,CASRQLWGAGPYGYTF
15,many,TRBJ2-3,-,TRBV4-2,TGTGCCAGCAGCCCCGGTTTGGGGGAAACAGATACGCAGTATTTT,CASSPGLGETDTQYF
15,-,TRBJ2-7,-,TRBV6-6,TGTGCCAGCAGTTACTCGAGCCGGCCGGGTGGCGAGCAGTACTTC,CASSYSSRPGGEQYF
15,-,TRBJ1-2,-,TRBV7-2,TGTGCCAGCAGCCCAACGCGGTCCCGACGGGGTGGCTACACCTTC,CASSPTRSRRGGYTF
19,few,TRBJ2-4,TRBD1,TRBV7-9,TGTGCCAGCAGCTTGTGGACAGGGGCGCTCTCAATAGCCAAAAACATTCAGTACTTC,CASSLWTGALSIAKNIQYF
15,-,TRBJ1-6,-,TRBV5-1,TGCGCCAGCAGCAAACAGGGAGCCTATAATTCACCCCTCCACTTT,CASSKQGAYNSPLHF
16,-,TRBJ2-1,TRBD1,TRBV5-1,TGCGCCAGCAGCTCGTCGGACAGGGGGGCCTACAGTGAGCAGTTCTTC,CASSSSDRGAYSEQFF
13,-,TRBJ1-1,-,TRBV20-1,TGCAGTGCTAAAGGGCCGGCGGACACTGAAGCTTTCTTT,CSAKGPADTEAFF
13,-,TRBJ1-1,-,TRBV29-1,TGCAACGTTGACGGCACAATGAACACTGAAGCTTTCTTT,CNVDGTMNTEAFF
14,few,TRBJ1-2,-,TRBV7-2,TGTGCCAGCAGCGCCCGTAGGACAGTCTATGGCTACACCTTC,CASSARRTVYGYTF
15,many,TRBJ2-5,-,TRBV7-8,TGTGCCAGCAGCTTAGGGATAGGGCATAAGGAGACCCAGTACTTC,CASSLGIGHKETQYF
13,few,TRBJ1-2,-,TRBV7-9,TGTGCCAGCAGCTTAGCGCCCGAGGGACTATCCACCTTC,CASSLAPEGLSTF
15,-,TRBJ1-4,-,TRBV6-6,TGTGCCAGCAGGACGACCGGGGGATCGGCCCAAAAACTGTTTTTT,CASRTTGGSAQKLFF
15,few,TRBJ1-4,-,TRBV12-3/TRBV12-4,TGTGCCAGCAGTTTATTAAGTGCCACTAATGAAAAACTGTTTTTT,CASSLLSATNEKLFF
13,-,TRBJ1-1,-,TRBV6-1,TGTGCCAGCAGTGAAGCGCTCAAGGCTGTGGCTTTCTTT,CASSEALKAVAFF
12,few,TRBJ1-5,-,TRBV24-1,TGTGCCACCAGTGAAGGAGATCAGCCCCAGCATTTT,CATSEGDQPQHF